The rows below give T cell receptor beta chains drawn from one sample of a study of blood T cell repertoires in COVID-19. The data were produced by immunoSEQ multiplex PCR, yet TCRdb's version contains in-frame clones alone and is incomplete. The table has fewer than 80,000 clones, around 90% seen once. Sequenced input: peripheral blood. These receptors were taken from a man aged 30 to 39 with acute or convalescent COVID-19. The conserved cysteine and the conserved F or W are not part of the CDR3 here. D genes are given only for firm matches. For some rows the clone size is stated as once, few or many, or as a class when expanded; others skip it.

cdr3_aa: ASSLGLAGDTQY
d_call: TRBD2
v_call: TRBV5-4
j_call: TRBJ2-3
clone_size: -

cdr3_aa: ASSVAGTSGRNEQF
d_call: TRBD2
v_call: TRBV5-4
j_call: TRBJ2-1
clone_size: -

cdr3_aa: ASSARGAYTDTQY
d_call: -
v_call: TRBV7-3
j_call: TRBJ2-3
clone_size: -

cdr3_aa: ASSSGTLYNEQF
d_call: -
v_call: TRBV19
j_call: TRBJ2-1
clone_size: once

cdr3_aa: ASSQGLGLNYGYT
d_call: -
v_call: TRBV4-1
j_call: TRBJ1-2
clone_size: -

cdr3_aa: ASSSNRDRVSEQY
d_call: TRBD1
v_call: TRBV7-2
j_call: TRBJ2-7
clone_size: -

cdr3_aa: ASRPAGTVRSEAF
d_call: TRBD1
v_call: TRBV28
j_call: TRBJ1-1
clone_size: -

cdr3_aa: ASSSRRREKLF
d_call: -
v_call: TRBV7-8
j_call: TRBJ1-4
clone_size: few

cdr3_aa: ASSLGQEGQPQH
d_call: -
v_call: TRBV5-1
j_call: TRBJ1-5
clone_size: -

cdr3_aa: ASSHGTDLYTEAF
d_call: TRBD1
v_call: TRBV3-1/TRBV3-2
j_call: TRBJ1-1
clone_size: -

cdr3_aa: ASHSPGAGELF
d_call: -
v_call: TRBV12-3/TRBV12-4
j_call: TRBJ2-2
clone_size: -

cdr3_aa: ASSDLTGDNSPLH
d_call: TRBD1
v_call: TRBV19
j_call: TRBJ1-6
clone_size: -

cdr3_aa: ASSQDRAGDEQF
d_call: TRBD1
v_call: TRBV4-3
j_call: TRBJ2-1
clone_size: -

cdr3_aa: ASSPRTGGLTGSEQF
d_call: TRBD1
v_call: TRBV9
j_call: TRBJ2-1
clone_size: -

cdr3_aa: ASSPPTAGYADTQY
d_call: TRBD2
v_call: TRBV11-2
j_call: TRBJ2-3
clone_size: -

cdr3_aa: ASSVRGGQY
d_call: -
v_call: TRBV2
j_call: TRBJ2-7
clone_size: -

cdr3_aa: ASSLWGAHSEQY
d_call: -
v_call: TRBV28
j_call: TRBJ2-7
clone_size: -

cdr3_aa: ASSQSGRKTDTQY
d_call: TRBD2
v_call: TRBV5-6
j_call: TRBJ2-3
clone_size: -

cdr3_aa: ASSKEFTGELF
d_call: -
v_call: TRBV21-1
j_call: TRBJ2-2
clone_size: -

cdr3_aa: ASREEGRAF
d_call: -
v_call: TRBV2
j_call: TRBJ1-1
clone_size: -

cdr3_aa: AWGGQYSNQPQH
d_call: -
v_call: TRBV30
j_call: TRBJ1-5
clone_size: -

cdr3_aa: ASATGGIDTQY
d_call: TRBD1
v_call: TRBV10-1
j_call: TRBJ2-3
clone_size: -

cdr3_aa: ASRETGDRSGYT
d_call: TRBD1
v_call: TRBV28
j_call: TRBJ1-2
clone_size: -

cdr3_aa: ASSKGTDKRCQPQH
d_call: -
v_call: TRBV21-1
j_call: TRBJ1-5
clone_size: -

cdr3_aa: ARSFSSTGKGGKLF
d_call: -
v_call: TRBV5-3
j_call: TRBJ1-4
clone_size: -

cdr3_aa: ASSLDRGDYGYT
d_call: TRBD1
v_call: TRBV5-1
j_call: TRBJ1-2
clone_size: few

cdr3_aa: ASSLIGSGRDNEQF
d_call: TRBD2
v_call: TRBV28
j_call: TRBJ2-1
clone_size: -

cdr3_aa: ASSTHWTSAAYEQY
d_call: TRBD2
v_call: TRBV27
j_call: TRBJ2-7
clone_size: -

cdr3_aa: ASSLAGEQY
d_call: -
v_call: TRBV5-1
j_call: TRBJ2-7
clone_size: few

cdr3_aa: ASGTGSGELF
d_call: TRBD1
v_call: TRBV10-2
j_call: TRBJ2-2
clone_size: -

cdr3_aa: ASSQGGLAGGPYNEQF
d_call: TRBD2
v_call: TRBV4-2
j_call: TRBJ2-1
clone_size: once

cdr3_aa: ASSPPGHHSNQPQH
d_call: -
v_call: TRBV7-8
j_call: TRBJ1-5
clone_size: -

cdr3_aa: ASSLQVTNEQF
d_call: -
v_call: TRBV27
j_call: TRBJ2-1
clone_size: -

cdr3_aa: ASSERGQGITDTQY
d_call: TRBD1
v_call: TRBV2
j_call: TRBJ2-3
clone_size: -

cdr3_aa: SVEDGNTIY
d_call: -
v_call: TRBV29-1
j_call: TRBJ1-3
clone_size: -

cdr3_aa: ASSDSASSYNEQF
d_call: -
v_call: TRBV6-4
j_call: TRBJ2-1
clone_size: -

cdr3_aa: ASSLGTANEKLF
d_call: TRBD1
v_call: TRBV7-9
j_call: TRBJ1-4
clone_size: -

cdr3_aa: ASTPGLGLYEQY
d_call: TRBD2
v_call: TRBV7-9
j_call: TRBJ2-7
clone_size: once

cdr3_aa: ASSRGYTDTQY
d_call: -
v_call: TRBV2
j_call: TRBJ2-3
clone_size: -

cdr3_aa: ASSFAGQATYGYT
d_call: TRBD1
v_call: TRBV28
j_call: TRBJ1-2
clone_size: -

cdr3_aa: SARRTGRSGELF
d_call: TRBD1
v_call: TRBV29-1
j_call: TRBJ2-2
clone_size: -

cdr3_aa: ASSLEPPTSGRGNQETQY
d_call: TRBD2
v_call: TRBV7-6
j_call: TRBJ2-5
clone_size: few

cdr3_aa: ASSFGGTYEQY
d_call: -
v_call: TRBV6-2/TRBV6-3
j_call: TRBJ2-7
clone_size: once

cdr3_aa: SASNTGGGDTQY
d_call: TRBD2
v_call: TRBV20-1
j_call: TRBJ2-3
clone_size: -

cdr3_aa: ASSQEADSNQPQH
d_call: -
v_call: TRBV4-3
j_call: TRBJ1-5
clone_size: -

cdr3_aa: ASRMTSGGTYEQY
d_call: TRBD2
v_call: TRBV5-1
j_call: TRBJ2-7
clone_size: -

cdr3_aa: AIGRTADQPQH
d_call: -
v_call: TRBV10-3
j_call: TRBJ1-5
clone_size: few

cdr3_aa: ASAGTSVNEQY
d_call: TRBD2
v_call: TRBV2
j_call: TRBJ2-7
clone_size: -

cdr3_aa: ASSLSGTGNTGELF
d_call: TRBD1
v_call: TRBV28
j_call: TRBJ2-2
clone_size: once

cdr3_aa: ASSQWDRVHSGANVLT
d_call: TRBD1
v_call: TRBV23-1
j_call: TRBJ2-6
clone_size: -

cdr3_aa: ASRSPGSYSYNEQF
d_call: -
v_call: TRBV6-6
j_call: TRBJ2-1
clone_size: few

cdr3_aa: ASSHEYYGYT
d_call: -
v_call: TRBV11-2
j_call: TRBJ1-2
clone_size: -

cdr3_aa: ASSLGYRGGDNEQF
d_call: TRBD2
v_call: TRBV5-5
j_call: TRBJ2-1
clone_size: -

cdr3_aa: ASSLKTGSYNEQF
d_call: -
v_call: TRBV7-9
j_call: TRBJ2-1
clone_size: -

cdr3_aa: ASSTQPTGVSGYT
d_call: TRBD1
v_call: TRBV19
j_call: TRBJ1-2
clone_size: few

cdr3_aa: ASSPQGLSNQPQH
d_call: -
v_call: TRBV2
j_call: TRBJ1-5
clone_size: few

cdr3_aa: ASSPPGRRGETQY
d_call: -
v_call: TRBV21-1
j_call: TRBJ2-5
clone_size: -

cdr3_aa: ASSLASSPLH
d_call: -
v_call: TRBV7-9
j_call: TRBJ1-6
clone_size: -

cdr3_aa: ASSILQRRALRDTEQF
d_call: -
v_call: TRBV19
j_call: TRBJ2-1
clone_size: -